The sequence of this T cell receptor (beta chain) was determined in a study of blood T cell repertoires in COVID-19 (dated by TCRdb to about 2020). Some background on the complete study: Samples covering the acute and convalescent phases of COVID-19 were provided by collaborators in the United States, Italy and Spain. The sample metadata nearly always contained a de-identified subject ID, COVID-19 status, age in years and sex. Deeply sampled blood TCRbeta repertoires from subjects exposed to, actively infected with, or recovered from COVID-19 were included in the dataset. Where available, HLA class I and class II types were obtained from metadata supplied by the sample provider rather than from assay-based typing. The material from the prospective study consisted of cDNA or gDNA derived from T cells, B-cell-depleted T cells, or PBMCs. The repertoires were made available in a free public database intended to serve as a resource for research on the immune response to SARS-CoV-2. The samples were drawn from two sources: the first 160 participants of the ongoing ImmuneRACE study, and 1,200 or so subjects contributed by 6 global collaborators. The paper's findings and limits, for the study overall: Clinical and demographic metadata were provided uncurated, with the amount varying by source and participant.

TCRbeta CDR3 regions were amplified from genomic DNA using the immunoSEQ Assay, a bias-controlled multiplex PCR. In the original analysis: Nucleated cell counts per sample were estimated from amplification of reference gene primers within the assay. To quantify the absolute abundance of each unique TCRbeta CDR3 rearrangement, sequence reads were collapsed and filtered. Productive Simpson clonality was computed per sample as the square root of Simpson's diversity index over productive rearrangements. TCRdb obtained this table from immuneACCESS and retained in-frame rearrangements with V and J assigned. These tables miss some clones; where compared with another copy, unresolved V genes account for less than half of the shortfall, and the remainder is unexplained. That table is the source of V, J and clone size, and D and trimming were worked out from the DNA. This sample lists about 320,000 clones; around 90% were detected once. The top ten constitute about 6% of the sample.

As to this clone: It lacks a known antigen. No quality values exist for individual bases; no much larger clone is one base distant.

Samples from volunteer blood donors who had recovered from COVID-19 were contributed by a second Seattle source. The collaborating institutions used their own protocols to collect whole blood in K2EDTA tubes. Collaborator samples were shipped for TCRbeta analysis as frozen whole blood, isolated PBMCs, or DNA extracted from either sample type. CDR1 and CDR2, per the germline V gene, are MNHEY and SVGEGT. For this chain, trimming is 6 bases at the V end and 7 bases at the J end, and the number of junction bases without a gene match is 15. Taken from cysteine to phenylalanine, the CDR3 has 16 residues. The DNA shown is the 48-base CDR3, in frame from base 1.

The sequencing sample was made of peripheral blood. This TCR derives from a man younger than 30 who had recovered from COVID-19. The V and J segments used are TRBV6-2 or TRBV6-3 and TRBJ2-1; 7 bases in between match TRBD2. The base sequence is TGTGCCAGCAGCCCGCAGGGACGGGGGGATATTAATGAGCAGTTCTTC. Its amino acids are CASSPQGRGDINEQFF.